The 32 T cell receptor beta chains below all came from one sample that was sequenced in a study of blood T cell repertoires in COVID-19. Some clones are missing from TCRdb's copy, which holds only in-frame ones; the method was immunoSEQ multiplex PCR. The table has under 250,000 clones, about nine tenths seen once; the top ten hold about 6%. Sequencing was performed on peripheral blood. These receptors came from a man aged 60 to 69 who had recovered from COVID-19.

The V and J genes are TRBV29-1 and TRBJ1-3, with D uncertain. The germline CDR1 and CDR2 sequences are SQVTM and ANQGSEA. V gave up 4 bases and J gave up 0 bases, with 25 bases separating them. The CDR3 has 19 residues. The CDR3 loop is CSVVQVTQPTQLSGNTIYF. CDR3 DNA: TGCAGCGTTGTCCAGGTAACTCAGCCTACTCAGCTCTCTGGAAACACCATATATTTT.

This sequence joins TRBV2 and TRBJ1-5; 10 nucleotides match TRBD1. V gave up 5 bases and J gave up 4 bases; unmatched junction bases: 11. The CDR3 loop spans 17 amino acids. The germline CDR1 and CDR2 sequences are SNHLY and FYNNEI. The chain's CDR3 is CASSPRTGGGINQPQHF. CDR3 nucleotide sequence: TGTGCCAGCAGTCCCCGGACAGGGGGTGGTATTAATCAGCCCCAGCATTTT. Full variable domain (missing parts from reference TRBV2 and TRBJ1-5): EPEVTQTPSHQVTQMGQEVILRCVPISNHLYFYWYRQILGQKVEFLVSFYNNEISEKSEIFDDQFSVERPDGSNFTLKIRSTKLEDSAMYFCASSPRTGGGINQPQHFGDGTRLSIL.

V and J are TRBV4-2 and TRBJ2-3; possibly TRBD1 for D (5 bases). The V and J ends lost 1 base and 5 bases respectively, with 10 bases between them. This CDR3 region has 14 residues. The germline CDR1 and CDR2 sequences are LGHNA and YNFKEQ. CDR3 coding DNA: TGTGCCAGCAGCCAAGGCCCCCAGGGAGATACGCAGTATTTT. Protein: CASSQGPQGDTQYF.

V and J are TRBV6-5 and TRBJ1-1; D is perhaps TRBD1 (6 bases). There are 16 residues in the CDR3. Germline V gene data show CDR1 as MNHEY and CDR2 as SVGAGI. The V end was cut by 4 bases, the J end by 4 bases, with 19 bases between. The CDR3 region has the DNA TGTGCCAGCAGTTCCTTTCCGGGACACCAGGGCACTGAAGCTTTCTTT. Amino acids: CASSSFPGHQGTEAFF.

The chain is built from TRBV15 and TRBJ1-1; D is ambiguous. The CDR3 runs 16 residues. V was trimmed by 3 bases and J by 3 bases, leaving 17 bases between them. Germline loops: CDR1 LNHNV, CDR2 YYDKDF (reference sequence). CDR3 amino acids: CATSRFPEGQHTEAFF. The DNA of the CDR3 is TGTGCCACCAGCAGGTTCCCCGAGGGTCAACACACTGAAGCTTTCTTT.

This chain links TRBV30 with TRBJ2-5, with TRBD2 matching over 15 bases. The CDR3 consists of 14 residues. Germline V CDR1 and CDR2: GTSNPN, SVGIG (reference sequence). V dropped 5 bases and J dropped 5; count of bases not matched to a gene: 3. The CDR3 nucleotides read TGTGCCTGGGGACTAGCGGGAGGGCGGGAGACCCAGTACTTC. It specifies CAWGLAGGRETQYF.

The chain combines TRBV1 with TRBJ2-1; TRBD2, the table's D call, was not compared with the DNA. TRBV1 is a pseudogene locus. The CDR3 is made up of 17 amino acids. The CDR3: CTSSQPLASCSYNEQFF. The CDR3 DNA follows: TGCACCAGCAGCCAACCACTAGCGAGTTGCTCCTACAATGAGCAGTTCTTC.

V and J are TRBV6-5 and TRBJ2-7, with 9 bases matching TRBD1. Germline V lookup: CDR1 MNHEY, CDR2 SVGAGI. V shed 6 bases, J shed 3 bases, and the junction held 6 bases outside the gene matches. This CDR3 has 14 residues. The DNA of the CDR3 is TGTGCCAGCAGATTTTTGACAGGGGGCTACGAGCAGTACTTC. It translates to CASRFLTGGYEQYF.

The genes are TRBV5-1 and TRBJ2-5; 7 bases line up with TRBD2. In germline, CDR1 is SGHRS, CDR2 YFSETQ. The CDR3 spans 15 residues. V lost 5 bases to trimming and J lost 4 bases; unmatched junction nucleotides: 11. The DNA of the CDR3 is TGCGCCAGCAGAACCCTGGTCGGGGAGGGAGAGACCCAGTACTTC. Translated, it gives CASRTLVGEGETQYF.

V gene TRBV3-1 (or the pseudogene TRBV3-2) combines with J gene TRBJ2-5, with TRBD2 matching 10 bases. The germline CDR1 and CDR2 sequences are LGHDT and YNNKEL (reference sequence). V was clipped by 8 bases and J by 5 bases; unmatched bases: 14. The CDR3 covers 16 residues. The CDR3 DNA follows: TGTGCCAGCCGGGTGTGGGCTAGCGGGGGATGGGAGACCCAGTACTTC. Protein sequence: CASRVWASGGWETQYF.

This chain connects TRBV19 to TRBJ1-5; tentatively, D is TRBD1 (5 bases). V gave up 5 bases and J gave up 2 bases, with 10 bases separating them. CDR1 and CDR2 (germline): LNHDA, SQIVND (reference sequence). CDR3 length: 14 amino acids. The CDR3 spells CASSRSQGNQPQHF. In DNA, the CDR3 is TGTGCCAGTAGTCGCTCACAGGGCAATCAGCCCCAGCATTTT.

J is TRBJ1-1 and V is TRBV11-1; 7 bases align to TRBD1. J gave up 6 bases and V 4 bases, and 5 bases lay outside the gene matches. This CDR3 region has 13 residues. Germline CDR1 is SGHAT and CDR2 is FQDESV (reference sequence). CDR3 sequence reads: CASSYDRDAEAFF. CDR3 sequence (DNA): TGTGCCAGCAGCTATGACAGGGACGCTGAAGCTTTCTTT.

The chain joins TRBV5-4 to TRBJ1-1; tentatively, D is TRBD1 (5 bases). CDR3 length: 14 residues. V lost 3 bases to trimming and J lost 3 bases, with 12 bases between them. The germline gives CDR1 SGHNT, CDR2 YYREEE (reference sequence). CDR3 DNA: TGTGCCAGCAGCTCCGGGGGTGTCGACACTGAAGCTTTCTTT. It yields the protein CASSSGGVDTEAFF.

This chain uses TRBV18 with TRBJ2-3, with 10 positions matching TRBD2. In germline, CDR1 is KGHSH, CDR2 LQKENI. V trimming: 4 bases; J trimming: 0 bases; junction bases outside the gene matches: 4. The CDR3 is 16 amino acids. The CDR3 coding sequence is TGTGCCAGCTCACTCTGGACTAGCGGAAGCACAGATACGCAGTATTTT. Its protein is CASSLWTSGSTDTQYF.

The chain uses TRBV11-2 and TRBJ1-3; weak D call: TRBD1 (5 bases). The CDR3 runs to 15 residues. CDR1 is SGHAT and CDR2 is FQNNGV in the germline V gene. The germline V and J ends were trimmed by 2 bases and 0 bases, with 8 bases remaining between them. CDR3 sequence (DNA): TGTGCCAGCAGCTTAAGGGGTCCCTCTGGAAACACCATATATTTT. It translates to CASSLRGPSGNTIYF.

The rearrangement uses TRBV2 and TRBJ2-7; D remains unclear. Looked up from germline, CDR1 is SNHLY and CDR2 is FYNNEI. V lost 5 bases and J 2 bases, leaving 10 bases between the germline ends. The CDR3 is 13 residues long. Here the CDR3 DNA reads TGTGCCAGCAGTAAAGACCGGGCCTACGAGCAGTACTTC. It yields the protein CASSKDRAYEQYF.

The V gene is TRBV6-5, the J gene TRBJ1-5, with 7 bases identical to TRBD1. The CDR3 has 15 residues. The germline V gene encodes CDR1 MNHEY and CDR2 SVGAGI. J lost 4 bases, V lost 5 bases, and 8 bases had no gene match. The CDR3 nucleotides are TGTGCCAGCAGTCGAACCCGGGACAGAAATCAGCCCCAGCATTTT. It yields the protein CASSRTRDRNQPQHF.

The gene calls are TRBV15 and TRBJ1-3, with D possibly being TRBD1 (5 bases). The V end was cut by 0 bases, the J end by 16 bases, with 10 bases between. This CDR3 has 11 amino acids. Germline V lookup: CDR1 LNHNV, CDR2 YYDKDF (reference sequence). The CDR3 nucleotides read TGTGCCACCAGCAGAGACAGGGATTACTATTTT. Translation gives CATSRDRDYYF.

For the CDR3, the DNA is TGTGCCAGCAGCTTAGGTCAGACAACTAGCACAGATACGCAGTATTTT. Its protein is CASSLGQTTSTDTQYF. J is TRBJ2-3 and V is TRBV7-2; D not certain. V was shortened by 1 base and J by 0 bases, with 11 bases between the two germline ends. In germline, CDR1 is SGHTA, CDR2 FQGNSA. The CDR3 loop spans 16 amino acids.

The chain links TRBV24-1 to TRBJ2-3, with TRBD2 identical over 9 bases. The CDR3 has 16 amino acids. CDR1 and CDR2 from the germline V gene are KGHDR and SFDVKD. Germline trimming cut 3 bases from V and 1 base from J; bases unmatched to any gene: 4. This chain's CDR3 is CATSDVAGEGTDTQYF. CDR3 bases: TGTGCCACCAGTGATGTAGCGGGGGAAGGCACAGATACGCAGTATTTT.

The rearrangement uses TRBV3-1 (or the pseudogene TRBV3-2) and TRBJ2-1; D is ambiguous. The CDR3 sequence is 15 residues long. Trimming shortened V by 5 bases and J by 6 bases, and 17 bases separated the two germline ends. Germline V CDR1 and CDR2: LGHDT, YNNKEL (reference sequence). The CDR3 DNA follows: TGTGCCAGCAGCTTCATCCGGAACCAGGCCAATGAGCAGTTCTTC. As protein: CASSFIRNQANEQFF.

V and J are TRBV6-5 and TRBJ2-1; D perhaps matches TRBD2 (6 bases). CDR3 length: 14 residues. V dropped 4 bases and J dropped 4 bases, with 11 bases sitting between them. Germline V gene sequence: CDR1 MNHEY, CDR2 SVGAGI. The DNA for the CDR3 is TGTGCCAGCAGTTCACTTGGGGGGTACAATGAGCAGTTCTTC. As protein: CASSSLGGYNEQFF.

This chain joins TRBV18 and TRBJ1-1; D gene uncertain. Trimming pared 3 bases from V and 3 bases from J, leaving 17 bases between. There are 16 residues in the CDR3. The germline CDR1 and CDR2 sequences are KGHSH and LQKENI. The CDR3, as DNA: TGTGCCAGCTCACCTTACCCTTCACAGTCCCACACTGAAGCTTTCTTT. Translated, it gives CASSPYPSQSHTEAFF.

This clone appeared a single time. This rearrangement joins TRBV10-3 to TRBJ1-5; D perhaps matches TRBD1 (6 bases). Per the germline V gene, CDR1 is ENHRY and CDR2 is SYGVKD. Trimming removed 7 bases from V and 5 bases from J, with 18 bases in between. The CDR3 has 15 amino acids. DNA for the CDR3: TGTGCCATCAACCGAGGGTCCAGGGGTGATCAGCCCCAGCATTTT. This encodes CAINRGSRGDQPQHF.

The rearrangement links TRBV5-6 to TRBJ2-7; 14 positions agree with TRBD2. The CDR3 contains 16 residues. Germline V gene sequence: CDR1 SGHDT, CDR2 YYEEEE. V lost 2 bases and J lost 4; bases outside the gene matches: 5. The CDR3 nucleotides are TGTGCCAGCAGCTTCGGACTAGCGGGAGGAAGATACGAGCAGTACTTC. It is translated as CASSFGLAGGRYEQYF.

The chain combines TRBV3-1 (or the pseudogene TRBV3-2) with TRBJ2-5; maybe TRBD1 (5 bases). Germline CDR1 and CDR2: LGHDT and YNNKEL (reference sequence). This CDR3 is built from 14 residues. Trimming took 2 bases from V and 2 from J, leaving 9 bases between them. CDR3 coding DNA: TGTGCCAGCAGCCAAAGGGGCGGACAAGAGACCCAGTACTTC. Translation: CASSQRGGQETQYF.

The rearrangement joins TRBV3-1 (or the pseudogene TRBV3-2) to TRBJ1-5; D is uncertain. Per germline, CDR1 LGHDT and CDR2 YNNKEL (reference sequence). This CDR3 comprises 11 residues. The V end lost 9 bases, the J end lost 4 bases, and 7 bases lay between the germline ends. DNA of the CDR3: TGTGCCAGAGAGGAGAATCAGCCCCAGCATTTT. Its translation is CAREENQPQHF.

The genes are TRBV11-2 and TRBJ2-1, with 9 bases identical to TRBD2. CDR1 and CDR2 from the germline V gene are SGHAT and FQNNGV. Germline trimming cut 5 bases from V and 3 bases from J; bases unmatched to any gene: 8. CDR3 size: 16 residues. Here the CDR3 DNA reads TGTGCCAGCAGCCCAGTTCTAGCGGGAAACTACAATGAGCAGTTCTTC. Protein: CASSPVLAGNYNEQFF.

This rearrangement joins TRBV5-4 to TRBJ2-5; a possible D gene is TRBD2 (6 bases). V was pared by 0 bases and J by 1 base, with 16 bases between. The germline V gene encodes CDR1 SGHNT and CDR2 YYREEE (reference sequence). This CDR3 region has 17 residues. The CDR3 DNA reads TGTGCCAGCAGCTTGGGGGGGGAAGGCAGGTTCCAAGAGACCCAGTACTTC. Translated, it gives CASSLGGEGRFQETQYF.

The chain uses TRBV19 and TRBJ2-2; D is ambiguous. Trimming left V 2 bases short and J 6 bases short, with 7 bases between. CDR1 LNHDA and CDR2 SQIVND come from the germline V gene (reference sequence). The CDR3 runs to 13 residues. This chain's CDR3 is CASSITDPGELFF. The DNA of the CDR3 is TGTGCCAGTAGTATAACAGATCCCGGGGAGCTGTTTTTT.

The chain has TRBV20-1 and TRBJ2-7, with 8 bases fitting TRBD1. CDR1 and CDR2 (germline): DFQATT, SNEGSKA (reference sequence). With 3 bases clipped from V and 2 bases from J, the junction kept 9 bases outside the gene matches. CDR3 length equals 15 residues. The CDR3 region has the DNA TGCAGTGCTAGTATCACCACAGGGGGAACCTACGAGCAGTACTTC. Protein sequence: CSASITTGGTYEQYF.

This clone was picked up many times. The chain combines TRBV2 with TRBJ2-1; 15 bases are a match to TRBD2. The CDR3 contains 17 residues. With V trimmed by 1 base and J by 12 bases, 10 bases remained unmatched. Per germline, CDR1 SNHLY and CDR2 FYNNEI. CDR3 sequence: CASSEEEGLAGGKGQFF. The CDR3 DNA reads TGTGCCAGCAGTGAAGAAGAGGGACTAGCGGGGGGAAAGGGGCAGTTCTTC. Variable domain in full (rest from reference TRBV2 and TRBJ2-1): EPEVTQTPSHQVTQMGQEVILRCVPISNHLYFYWYRQILGQKVEFLVSFYNNEISEKSEIFDDQFSVERPDGSNFTLKIRSTKLEDSAMYFCASSEEEGLAGGKGQFFGPGTRLTVL.